This T cell receptor (beta chain) was documented in a study of shared clonotypes between healthy human individuals. Study-level points and caveats: On the whole, naive subsets had larger estimated richness than memory subsets had.

CDR3 size: 17 residues. Germline V gives CDR1 KGHSH, CDR2 LQKENI. Trimming shortened V by 3 bases and J by 0 bases, and 14 bases separated the two germline ends. Data came from immunoSEQ multiplex PCR; TCRdb stores just in-frame clones and leaves some out. This sample has 1.5 million to 1.9 million clones, with approximately 98% found just once. With respect to this clone: Its antigen is unknown.

The TCR originated in a man aged 25 to 40 in good health. The chain employs TRBV18 and TRBJ2-2; the D is unclear. The sample consisted of naive CD4+ T cells sorted from blood. Subset here: CD45RA+ positively selected. The chain's CDR3 is CASSPSLSVPNTGELFF. CDR3 bases: TGTGCCAGCTCACCCTCGCTCAGTGTACCGAACACCGGGGAGCTGTTTTTT.